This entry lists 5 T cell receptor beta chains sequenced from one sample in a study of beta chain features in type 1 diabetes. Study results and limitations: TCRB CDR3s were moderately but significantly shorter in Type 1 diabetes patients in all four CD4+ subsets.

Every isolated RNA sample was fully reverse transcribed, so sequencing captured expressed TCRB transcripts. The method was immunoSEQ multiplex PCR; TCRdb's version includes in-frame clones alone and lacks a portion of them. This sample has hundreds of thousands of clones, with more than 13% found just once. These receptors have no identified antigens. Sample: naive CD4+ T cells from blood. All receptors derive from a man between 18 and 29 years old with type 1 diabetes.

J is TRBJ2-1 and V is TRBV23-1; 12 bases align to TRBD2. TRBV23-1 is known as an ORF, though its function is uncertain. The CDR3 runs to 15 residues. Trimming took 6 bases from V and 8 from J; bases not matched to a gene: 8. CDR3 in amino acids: CASSPLAGGPDEQFF. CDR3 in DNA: TGCGCCAGCAGCCCTCTAGCGGGAGGGCCGGATGAGCAGTTCTTC.

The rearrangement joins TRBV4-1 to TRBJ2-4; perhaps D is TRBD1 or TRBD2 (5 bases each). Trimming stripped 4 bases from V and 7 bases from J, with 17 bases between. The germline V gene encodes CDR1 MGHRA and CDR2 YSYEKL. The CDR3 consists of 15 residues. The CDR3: CASSPAGTPSNIQYF. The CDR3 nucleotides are TGCGCCAGCAGCCCCGCCGGGACCCCTTCCAACATTCAGTACTTC.

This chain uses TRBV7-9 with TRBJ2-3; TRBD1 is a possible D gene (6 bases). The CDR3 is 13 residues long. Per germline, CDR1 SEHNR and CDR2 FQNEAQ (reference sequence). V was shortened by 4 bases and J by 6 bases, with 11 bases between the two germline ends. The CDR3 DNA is TGTGCCAGCAGCTCCATGGGGGCGGATACGCAGTATTTT. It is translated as CASSSMGADTQYF. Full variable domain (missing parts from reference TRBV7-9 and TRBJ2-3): DTGVSQNPRHKITKRGQNVTFRCDPISEHNRLYWYRQTLGQGPEFLTYFQNEAQLEKSRLLSDRFSAERPKGSFSTLEIQRTEQGDSAMYLCASSSMGADTQYFGPGTRLTVL.

The CDR3 region is CAGGLLQNIQYF. CDR3 DNA sequence: TGTGCCGGGGGACTCCTCCAAAACATTCAGTACTTC. J is TRBJ2-4 and V is TRBV2, with D tentatively TRBD2 (6 bases). Germline V gives CDR1 SNHLY, CDR2 FYNNEI. The CDR3 extends over 12 amino acids. V gave up 11 bases and J gave up 5 bases, with 13 bases separating them. Combining the CDR3 with reference TRBV2 and TRBJ2-4 gives the whole variable domain EPEVTQTPSHQVTQMGQEVILRCVPISNHLYFYWYRQILGQKVEFLVSFYNNEISEKSEIFDDQFSVERPDGSNFTLKIRSTKLEDSAMYFCAGGLLQNIQYFGAGTRLSVL.

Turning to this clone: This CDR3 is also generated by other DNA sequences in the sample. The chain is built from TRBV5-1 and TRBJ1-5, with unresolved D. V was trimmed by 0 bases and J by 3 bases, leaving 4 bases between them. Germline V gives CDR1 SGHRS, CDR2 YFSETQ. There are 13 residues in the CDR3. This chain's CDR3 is CASSLGFNQPQHF. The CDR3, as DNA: TGCGCCAGCAGCTTGGGATTCAATCAGCCCCAGCATTTT.